This TCR beta chain was observed in a study of OX40 agonist ivuxolimab in advanced cancers. Turning to the study itself: Ivuxolimab, an agonist antibody against OX40 (CD134), was given to patients. Two cutaneous melanoma patients and one hepatocellular carcinoma patient, three in all, had partial responses.

The method was immunoSEQ multiplex PCR; TCRdb's version includes in-frame clones alone and lacks a portion of them. The sample includes about 40,000 clones, around 85% of them seen just once. Study conclusions and caveats: At 0.1 to 3.0 mg/kg and by week 6, CD4+ and CD8+ T cells in the blood had expanded clonally.

Regarding this clone: Its target is unknown.

V was pared by 4 bases and J by 1 base, with 14 bases between. CDR1 is SGHKS and CDR2 is YYEKEE in the germline V gene (reference sequence). The CDR3 is 15 residues long. Sample: CD4+ or CD8+ T cells sorted from blood, taken in a trial of the OX40 agonist ivuxolimab. The sequence was obtained from an adult with an advanced solid tumor such as melanoma, head and neck, liver or kidney cancer. The chain uses TRBV5-5 and TRBJ1-1; D gene ambiguous. CDR3 coding DNA: TGTGCCAGCAGCCAACCCCCCATGGGGAACACTGAAGCTTTCTTT. Its translation is CASSQPPMGNTEAFF.